These 31 T cell receptor beta chains share one sample of origin, sequenced in a study of blood T cell repertoires in COVID-19. The protocol was immunoSEQ multiplex PCR, while the TCRdb copy is restricted to in-frame clones and leaves out a portion. The sample lists 130,000 to 150,000 clones, 80% occurring once. Sequencing was carried out using peripheral blood. These receptors all come from a man in his fifties or sixties with active or convalescent COVID-19.

The rearrangement joins TRBV24-1 to TRBJ2-2, with 7 bases lining up with TRBD1. With 4 bases clipped from V and 6 bases from J, the junction kept 7 bases outside the gene matches. The CDR3 spans 15 residues. Germline assignment: CDR1 KGHDR and CDR2 SFDVKD. The CDR3 is CATSDFTTGAGELFF. In DNA, the CDR3 is TGTGCCACCAGTGACTTTACTACAGGGGCCGGGGAGCTGTTTTTT.

J is TRBJ1-4 and V is TRBV19; no firm D call. From germline, CDR1 is LNHDA and CDR2 SQIVND (reference sequence). The CDR3 runs to 15 residues. V lost 5 bases and J 0 bases, leaving 10 bases between the germline ends. The CDR3 coding sequence is TGTGCCAGTAGTGCTACAGCCGCAACTAATGAAAAACTGTTTTTT. Amino acid sequence: CASSATAATNEKLFF.

The table lists this clone with a few counts. The chain couples TRBV2 to TRBJ1-2; 9 positions match TRBD1. This CDR3 is 11 amino acids long. V was clipped by 5 bases and J by 8 bases; unmatched bases: 0. Germline CDR1 SNHLY, CDR2 FYNNEI. The CDR3 sequence is CASSTGGGYTF. Here the CDR3 DNA reads TGTGCCAGCAGTACAGGGGGCGGCTACACCTTC.

The genes are TRBV5-4 and TRBJ2-5; the match to TRBD2 covers 7 bases. This CDR3 contains 16 residues. V shed 4 bases, J shed 5 bases, and the junction held 14 bases outside the gene matches. CDR1 and CDR2 (germline): SGHNT, YYREEE (reference sequence). The CDR3 nucleotides are TGTGCCAGCAGCACTGGACTAGATGGGGCCTCGGAGACCCAGTACTTC. This codes for CASSTGLDGASETQYF.

Points on this clone: At one end the junction does not follow the germline gene, possibly because of a read error. The chain employs TRBV18 and TRBJ2-5; possibly TRBD2 for D (5 bases). Germline V gene lookup returns CDR1 KGHSH and CDR2 LQKENI. The CDR3 extends over 15 amino acids. The CDR3 sequence is CASSPQEDLQGTQYF. The DNA of the CDR3 is TGTGCCAGCTCACCACAAGAGGACTTGCAAGGGACCCAGTACTTC. Complete variable domain (other parts from reference TRBV18 and TRBJ2-5): NAGVMQNPRHLVRRRGQEARLRCSPMKGHSHVYWYRQLPEEGLKFMVYLQKENIIDESGMPKERFSAEFPKEGPSILRIQQVVRGDSAAYFCASSPQEDLQGTQYFGPGTRLLVL.

This clone appeared a few times. V usage is TRBV7-9 and J usage is TRBJ1-2; tentative D call: TRBD1 (6 bases). CDR1 and CDR2 from the germline V gene are SEHNR and FQNEAQ (reference sequence). The CDR3 has 16 residues. Trimming removed 6 bases at V and 8 bases at J, with 25 bases between. The CDR3 nucleotides are TGTGCCAGCAGGCCTCTTTTCAGGGGCATTAGTAGCGGCTACACCTTC. Translation: CASRPLFRGISSGYTF.

Concerning this clone itself: Other nucleotide sequences from this sample produce the same CDR3. The rearrangement links TRBV18 to TRBJ2-7; 9 bases agree with TRBD1. The CDR3 length is 13 residues. With V trimmed by 3 bases and J by 6 bases, 3 bases remained unmatched. Germline V gene sequence: CDR1 KGHSH, CDR2 LQKENI. The CDR3 reads CASSPGQGSEQYF. The DNA of the CDR3 is TGTGCCAGCTCACCTGGACAGGGGAGCGAGCAGTACTTC.

This clone was counted a single time. This sequence joins TRBV18 and TRBJ1-4; no clear D. Germline V gene lookup returns CDR1 KGHSH and CDR2 LQKENI. V lost 6 bases to trimming and J lost 12 bases, with 20 bases between them. There are 14 residues in the CDR3. In nucleotides, the CDR3 is TGTGCCAGCTCGCACCCGGGGAATCCTGAGGAACTGTTTTTT. This gives the protein CASSHPGNPEELFF.

The V call is TRBV9, the J call TRBJ2-1; 9 nucleotides match TRBD2. This CDR3 has 16 amino acids. With 0 bases clipped from V and 5 bases from J, the junction kept 6 bases outside the gene matches. CDR1 and CDR2 (germline): SGDLS, YYNGEE. CDR3 DNA: TGTGCCAGCAGCGTAGCCCCTAGCGGGAATCACAATGAGCAGTTCTTC. This gives the protein CASSVAPSGNHNEQFF.

The chain uses TRBV7-8 and TRBJ2-1; D might be TRBD2 (5 bases). Germline values: CDR1 SGHVS, CDR2 FQNEAQ. CDR3 size: 15 residues. The V gene lost 5 bases and the J gene lost 2 bases, with 13 bases spanning the gap. The CDR3 DNA is TGTGCCAGCAGCCCCCGGACTGATCCCTACAATGAGCAGTTCTTC. It translates to CASSPRTDPYNEQFF.

With respect to this clone: Other nucleotide sequences from this sample produce the same CDR3. The rearrangement uses TRBV4-1 and TRBJ2-1, with TRBD1 matching 10 bases. Germline CDR1 MGHRA, CDR2 YSYEKL. V lost 5 bases to trimming and J lost 3 bases; unmatched junction nucleotides: 1. The CDR3 extends over 14 amino acids. CDR3 nucleotides: TGCGCCAGCAGCAGGGACAGGGGCTACAATGAGCAGTTCTTC. It translates to CASSRDRGYNEQFF.

Only one count was recorded for this clone. The V call is TRBV5-1, the J call TRBJ2-3; D remains ambiguous. Germline V lookup: CDR1 SGHRS, CDR2 YFSETQ. The CDR3 extends over 15 amino acids. V was cut by 2 bases and J by 1 base, with 11 bases left in between. CDR3: CASSFRSGGTDTQYF. CDR3 in DNA: TGCGCCAGCAGCTTCCGCTCCGGAGGCACAGATACGCAGTATTTT.

The chain recombines TRBV6-1 with TRBJ2-7; 11 bases align to TRBD2. Germline V gene lookup returns CDR1 MNHNS and CDR2 SASEGT. Trimming removed 3 bases from V and 4 bases from J; junction bases left unmatched: 2. This CDR3 spans 14 amino acids. The CDR3: CASSDGTSGYEQYF. The CDR3 coding sequence is TGTGCCAGCAGTGACGGGACTAGCGGTTACGAGCAGTACTTC.

The V and J genes are TRBV7-9 and TRBJ1-1; no reliable D call. V dropped 0 bases and J dropped 4 bases, with 9 bases sitting between them. The CDR3 covers 14 residues. Germline CDR1 and CDR2: SEHNR and FQNEAQ (reference sequence). CDR3 sequence: CASSLAREGTEAFF. CDR3 coding DNA: TGTGCCAGCAGCTTAGCGCGGGAAGGCACTGAAGCTTTCTTT.

The chain combines TRBV18 with TRBJ2-7, with 9 bases that match TRBD1. J was trimmed by 7 bases and V by 2 bases; bases with no gene match: 9. The germline gives CDR1 KGHSH, CDR2 LQKENI. The CDR3 contains 15 residues. In DNA form, the CDR3 reads TGTGCCAGCTCACCAAGGGGACAGGGAACAGGAGAGCAGTACTTC. It encodes CASSPRGQGTGEQYF.

This sequence joins TRBV7-2 and TRBJ2-7; 9 nucleotides match TRBD2. Germline lookup yields CDR1 SGHTA and CDR2 FQGNSA. V trimming: 5 bases; J trimming: 3 bases; junction bases outside the gene matches: 5. CDR3 length: 14 residues. CDR3 protein: CASSPLLAGYEQYF. The CDR3 DNA is TGTGCCAGCAGCCCCTTACTAGCGGGCTACGAGCAGTACTTC.

This clone was counted at least ten times. The chain employs TRBV28 and TRBJ2-1; a possible D gene is TRBD2 (6 bases). Per germline, CDR1 MDHEN and CDR2 SYDVKM. V was shortened by 6 bases and J by 4 bases, with 13 bases between the two germline ends. The CDR3 length is 14 residues. CDR3: CASRAGLQYNEQFF. CDR3 DNA: TGTGCCAGCAGGGCGGGACTGCAGTACAATGAGCAGTTCTTC. The full variable domain, rest sourced from reference TRBV28 and TRBJ2-1, is DVKVTQSSRYLVKRTGEKVFLECVQDMDHENMFWYRQDPGLGLRLIYFSYDVKMKEKGDIPEGYSVSREKKERFSLILESASTNQTSMYLCASRAGLQYNEQFFGPGTRLTVL.

V usage is TRBV7-6 and J usage is TRBJ2-3; D may be TRBD2 (6 bases). Between the trimmed V and J ends, which lost 5 bases and 0 bases, there was a span of 12 bases. CDR1 is SGHVS, CDR2 FNYEAQ, per germline. This CDR3 comprises 15 residues. CDR3 sequence: CASSPGTVSTDTQYF. The CDR3 DNA is TGTGCCAGCAGCCCCGGGACTGTTAGCACAGATACGCAGTATTTT.

The V gene is TRBV29-1, the J gene TRBJ1-2; D may be TRBD1 (6 bases). Trimming left V 2 bases short and J 4 bases short, with 14 bases between. Germline values: CDR1 SQVTM, CDR2 ANQGSEA. CDR3 size: 14 residues. The CDR3 region has the DNA TGCAGCGTTGAATCCGCAGGGGTTGGCTATGGCTACACCTTC. It translates to CSVESAGVGYGYTF.

V usage is TRBV19 and J usage is TRBJ1-2, with D possibly TRBD1 on 5 matching bases. V was shortened by 3 bases and J by 7 bases, with 12 bases between the two germline ends. The CDR3 spans 13 residues. Germline V gives CDR1 LNHDA, CDR2 SQIVND (reference sequence). This CDR3 reads CASSIDSYVGYTF. CDR3 DNA sequence: TGTGCCAGTAGTATCGACAGTTATGTTGGCTACACCTTC. Based on the CDR3 plus reference TRBV19 and TRBJ1-2, the full variable domain is DGGITQSPKYLFRKEGQNVTLSCEQNLNHDAMYWYRQDPGQGLRLIYYSQIVNDFQKGDIAEGYSVSREKKESFPLTVTSAQKNPTAFYLCASSIDSYVGYTFGSGTRLTVV.

The CDR3 bases are TGTGCCACCAGCAGAGATCCAACAGGCTATGGCTACACCTTC. Translating it yields CATSRDPTGYGYTF. This sequence joins TRBV15 and TRBJ1-2; tentative D call: TRBD1 (5 bases). Trimming took off 0 bases at V and 4 bases at J, with 9 bases between the two ends. There are 14 residues in the CDR3. From germline, CDR1 is LNHNV and CDR2 YYDKDF (reference sequence). Complete variable domain (other parts from reference TRBV15 and TRBJ1-2): DAMVIQNPRYQVTQFGKPVTLSCSQTLNHNVMYWYQQKSSQAPKLLFHYYDKDFNNEADTPDNFQSRRPNTSFCFLDIRSPGLGDTAMYLCATSRDPTGYGYTFGSGTRLTVV.

The chain has TRBV20-1 and TRBJ1-1, with a possible D match to TRBD1 (5 bases). This CDR3 region has 11 residues. CDR1 is DFQATT, CDR2 SNEGSKA, per germline (reference sequence). The CDR3 sequence is CTWGMNTEAFF. The CDR3 region has the DNA TGCACCTGGGGCATGAACACTGAAGCTTTCTTT.

The chain combines TRBV4-3 with TRBJ2-7; D not resolved. Germline-derived CDR1 and CDR2 are LGHNA and YSLEER. The CDR3 is 14 amino acids. The ends were cut back, 2 bases at V and 2 bases at J, with 10 bases in the middle. This CDR3 reads CASSQSQTTYEQYF. The CDR3, as DNA: TGCGCCAGCAGCCAAAGTCAGACAACCTACGAGCAGTACTTC.

The rearrangement uses TRBV10-2 and TRBJ1-2; no clear D gene. Germline assignment: CDR1 WSHSY and CDR2 SAAADI. This CDR3 contains 16 residues. The V end was cut by 6 bases, the J end by 3 bases, with 20 bases between. CDR3 DNA sequence: TGCGCCAGCAGCGATCCCCAAGAGGCGGGTGACTATGGCTACACCTTC. The encoded protein is CASSDPQEAGDYGYTF.

The chain has TRBV19 and TRBJ1-5; D unresolved. The CDR3 sequence is 12 residues long. Trimming took 0 bases from V and 7 from J, leaving 4 bases between them. The germline gives CDR1 LNHDA, CDR2 SQIVND (reference sequence). CDR3 DNA: TGTGCCAGTAGTATAGATCTACAGCCCCAGCATTTT. Protein product: CASSIDLQPQHF.

CDR3 residues: CASSQSYGTDTQYF. The DNA of the CDR3 is TGCGCCAGCAGCCAGTCCTACGGCACAGATACGCAGTATTTT. The V gene is TRBV4-1, the J gene TRBJ2-3; D unclear. Germline-derived CDR1 and CDR2 are MGHRA and YSYEKL. CDR3 length: 14 amino acids. The germline V and J ends were trimmed by 3 bases and 1 base, with 8 bases remaining between them.

The chain joins TRBV5-6 to TRBJ1-1, with no clear D. Germline assignment: CDR1 SGHDT and CDR2 YYEEEE. With 1 base removed from V and 1 base from J, the gap between germline ends came to 14 bases. The CDR3 length is 16 residues. The CDR3, as DNA: TGTGCCAGCAGCTTGCTCTCCGCAGTCGAGAACACTGAAGCTTTCTTT. Its translation is CASSLLSAVENTEAFF.

This chain connects TRBV19 to TRBJ2-7, with a possible D match to TRBD2 (6 bases). CDR1 LNHDA and CDR2 SQIVND come from the germline V gene (reference sequence). Trimming shortened V by 10 bases and J by 2 bases, and 9 bases separated the two germline ends. CDR3 length equals 11 residues. The CDR3 nucleotides are TGTGCCACCGGGACTGCCTACGAGCAGTACTTC. It is translated as CATGTAYEQYF.

The V gene is TRBV10-2, the J gene TRBJ1-5; tentatively, D is TRBD1 (5 bases). V was shortened by 2 bases and J by 3 bases, with 14 bases between the two germline ends. CDR1 is WSHSY, CDR2 SAAADI, per germline. This CDR3 contains 16 residues. CDR3: CASSEPAGLDNQPQHF. The CDR3 DNA reads as TGCGCCAGCAGTGAGCCGGCAGGGTTAGACAATCAGCCCCAGCATTTT.

CDR3 nucleotide sequence: TGCGCCAGCAGCTCTCTTCTCCCGACAGGGCCCGCCTACGAGCAGTACTTC. The encoded protein is CASSSLLPTGPAYEQYF. The chain recombines TRBV5-1 with TRBJ2-7; 7 bases fit TRBD1. Germline loops: CDR1 SGHRS, CDR2 YFSETQ. V was pared by 3 bases and J by 2 bases, with 14 bases of the junction left unmatched. The CDR3 loop spans 17 amino acids.

The chain recombines TRBV5-1 with TRBJ2-3, with TRBD2 matching 10 bases. The CDR3 is made up of 16 amino acids. Trimming took 4 bases from V and 4 from J; bases not matched to a gene: 9. Germline values: CDR1 SGHRS, CDR2 YFSETQ. Written as DNA, the CDR3 is TGCGCCAGCAGCCTCAGGAGCGGGAGGGCCTCAGATACGCAGTATTTT. Protein product: CASSLRSGRASDTQYF.